This note documents a single T cell receptor beta chain sequence. This entry is derived from a study of blood T cell repertoires in COVID-19. Study-wide context: Sites in the United States, Italy and Spain provided acute and convalescent COVID-19 samples. Nucleic acid was either cDNA or gDNA, and it came from T cells, B-cell-depleted T cells, or PBMCs.

This CDR3 has 12 amino acids. V lost 4 bases to trimming and J lost 12 bases; unmatched junction nucleotides: 4. Per the germline V gene, CDR1 is LGHDT and CDR2 is YNNKEL (reference sequence). Original handling: Scientists estimated how many nucleated cells there were by amplifying reference gene primers. TCRdb keeps only in-frame clones here, not all; method: immunoSEQ multiplex PCR. From that table come the V and J calls and clone size; the DNA was used to work out D and trimming. The sample contains 35,000 to 45,000 clones, just over 85% of which appear only once. What was sequenced was peripheral blood. The chain combines TRBV3-1 (or the pseudogene TRBV3-2) with TRBJ2-1; 9 nucleotides agree with TRBD2. The receptor was isolated from a middle-aged man with active COVID-19. The CDR3 DNA is TGTGCCAGCAGCCCACAAGCGGGAGGGCAGTTCTTC. Protein product: CASSPQAGGQFF.